Presented here are 22 T cell receptor beta chains from one specimen sequenced in a study of cytomegalovirus exposure and HLA in healthy donors. The study ran its PCR with 60 Vbeta and 13 Jbeta primers. The repertoire was sequenced with immunoSEQ multiplex PCR; TCRdb's copy has only in-frame clones and lacks some. The sample yields some 120,000 clones, 82% seen once. Sequencing was carried out using PBMCs. These receptors all stem from a man aged 30 to 45 in good health and CMV-seropositive.

The chain has TRBV19 and TRBJ2-5, with TRBD1 as a possible D gene (6 bases). CDR3 length: 17 residues. V lost 1 base to trimming and J lost 0 bases, with 15 bases between them. Germline V lookup: CDR1 LNHDA, CDR2 SQIVND (reference sequence). As DNA, the CDR3 is TGTGCCAGTAGTATAGGAGCCACAGGGATGTACCAAGAGACCCAGTACTTC. Translating gives CASSIGATGMYQETQYF.

V and J are TRBV25-1 and TRBJ1-5, with 12 bases lining up with TRBD1. This CDR3 has 18 amino acids. V dropped 6 bases and J dropped 2; count of bases not matched to a gene: 11. The germline gives CDR1 MGHDK, CDR2 SYGVNS. The CDR3 region has the DNA TGTGCCAGCAGCTCCGGGACAGGGGGCATTCAGGGCAATCAGCCCCAGCATTTT. It yields the protein CASSSGTGGIQGNQPQHF.

This chain joins TRBV30 and TRBJ1-2, with D perhaps matching TRBD1 (6 bases). V lost 0 bases and J 4 bases, leaving 12 bases between the germline ends. This CDR3 contains 14 residues. Germline V gene data show CDR1 as GTSNPN and CDR2 as SVGIG (reference sequence). The CDR3: CAWSVSGAVYGYTF. The CDR3 coding sequence is TGTGCCTGGAGTGTATCAGGGGCGGTCTATGGCTACACCTTC.

This clone was seen only a few times. An end of the junction differs from the germline gene, which may be a read error. The chain is built from TRBV4-1 and TRBJ1-6; 7 positions agree with TRBD1. The CDR3 runs to 14 residues. Germline values: CDR1 MGHRA, CDR2 YSYEKL. CDR3 sequence (DNA): TGTGCCAGCAGCCAAGAACAGGGGAAATCACCCCTCCACTTT. It is translated as CASSQEQGKSPLHF.

The V call is TRBV30, the J call TRBJ2-2; 8 bases align to TRBD2. The CDR3 has 14 residues. Germline-derived CDR1 and CDR2 are GTSNPN and SVGIG (reference sequence). Trimming at V came to 5 bases and at J to 3 bases, leaving 5 bases not matched to a gene. Here the CDR3 reads CAWRGGHDTGELFF. CDR3 nucleotides: TGTGCCTGGCGGGGGGGCCATGACACCGGGGAGCTGTTTTTT.

V and J are TRBV7-9 and TRBJ1-1; D not certain. Per germline, CDR1 SEHNR and CDR2 FQNEAQ (reference sequence). Trimming pared 1 base from V and 4 bases from J, leaving 13 bases between. The CDR3 runs 15 residues. The CDR3 spells CASSLGLVRGTEAFF. CDR3 bases: TGTGCCAGCAGCTTAGGGTTGGTACGGGGCACTGAAGCTTTCTTT.

The V and J genes are TRBV5-4 and TRBJ2-2; 8 positions match TRBD2. J was trimmed by 3 bases and V by 4 bases; bases with no gene match: 5. The CDR3 extends over 15 amino acids. The germline V gene encodes CDR1 SGHNT and CDR2 YYREEE (reference sequence). This CDR3 reads CASSREGRYTGELFF. The CDR3 coding sequence is TGTGCCAGCAGCCGGGAGGGCCGGTACACCGGGGAGCTGTTTTTT.

The rearrangement joins TRBV7-7 to TRBJ2-3; TRBD2 might be the D (6 bases). V gave up 7 bases and J gave up 5 bases, with 16 bases separating them. This CDR3 is built from 14 residues. Germline V lookup: CDR1 SSHAT, CDR2 FNYEAQ (reference sequence). The DNA for the CDR3 is TGTGCCAGCACCCCGGTGGGGGGTGAAGATACGCAGTATTTT. This sequence encodes CASTPVGGEDTQYF.

The rearrangement uses TRBV4-2 and TRBJ1-1, with a tentative D call TRBD1 (5 bases). The CDR3 spans 15 residues. From germline, CDR1 is LGHNA and CDR2 YNFKEQ. V gave up 4 bases and J gave up 3 bases, with 15 bases separating them. Here the CDR3 reads CASSPLGWGDTEAFF. The CDR3, as DNA: TGTGCCAGCAGCCCCCTGGGGTGGGGGGACACTGAAGCTTTCTTT.

The V call is TRBV19, the J call TRBJ1-5; D is possibly TRBD1 (5 bases). Trimming pared 5 bases from V and 5 bases from J, leaving 13 bases between. Germline V gives CDR1 LNHDA, CDR2 SQIVND (reference sequence). CDR3 length: 14 amino acids. The CDR3 DNA reads as TGTGCCAGTAGTCCAGAACGCAGGGATCAGCCCCAGCATTTT. This codes for CASSPERRDQPQHF.

The chain joins TRBV7-9 to TRBJ1-5; D is uncertain. CDR1 is SEHNR, CDR2 FQNEAQ, per germline (reference sequence). Trimming pared 5 bases from V and 1 base from J, leaving 9 bases between. The CDR3 has 14 amino acids. The CDR3 loop is CASSTVTSNQPQHF. The CDR3 DNA follows: TGTGCCAGCAGCACGGTAACCAGCAATCAGCCCCAGCATTTT. Filled out from reference TRBV7-9 and TRBJ1-5, the complete variable domain reads DTGVSQNPRHKITKRGQNVTFRCDPISEHNRLYWYRQTLGQGPEFLTYFQNEAQLEKSRLLSDRFSAERPKGSFSTLEIQRTEQGDSAMYLCASSTVTSNQPQHFGDGTRLSIL.

The CDR3: CASSPRSVYEQYF. The DNA for the CDR3 is TGTGCCAGTAGTCCTAGGAGCGTCTACGAGCAGTACTTC. The J gene is TRBJ2-7, the V gene TRBV19; D ambiguous. V shed 5 bases and J shed 3 bases, with 11 bases lying between them. The germline V gene has CDR1 LNHDA and CDR2 SQIVND (reference sequence). The CDR3 runs to 13 residues.

This chain joins TRBV28 and TRBJ2-2, with TRBD1 identical over 7 bases. The CDR3 spans 16 residues. Germline CDR1 MDHEN, CDR2 SYDVKM. V trimming: 4 bases; J trimming: 0 bases; junction bases outside the gene matches: 5. CDR3 sequence: CASSSGQAPNTGELFF. DNA for the CDR3: TGTGCCAGCAGTTCCGGACAGGCTCCGAACACCGGGGAGCTGTTTTTT.

The rearrangement uses TRBV7-9 and TRBJ2-1; 9 bases line up with TRBD2. Germline CDR1 SEHNR, CDR2 FQNEAQ (reference sequence). CDR3 size: 16 residues. The V and J ends lost 5 bases and 7 bases, in that order; junction bases with no gene match: 12. The CDR3 bases are TGTGCCAGCAGCCGCCAGGGCGGGGGGGCTGTAAATGAGCAGTTCTTC. As protein: CASSRQGGGAVNEQFF.

J is TRBJ1-4 and V is TRBV5-6, with D possibly being TRBD1 (5 bases). In germline, CDR1 is SGHDT, CDR2 YYEEEE. This CDR3 has 13 amino acids. V gave up 1 base and J gave up 8 bases, with 9 bases separating them. CDR3 region: CASSLQAGEKLFF. Here the CDR3 DNA reads TGTGCCAGCAGCTTGCAGGCAGGGGAAAAACTGTTTTTT.

This rearrangement joins TRBV28 to TRBJ1-2; D possibly corresponds to TRBD1 (6 bases). Per the germline V gene, CDR1 is MDHEN and CDR2 is SYDVKM. This CDR3 spans 16 amino acids. V shed 4 bases and J shed 5 bases, with 20 bases lying between them. The CDR3 protein is CASSYPPLQGRYGYTF. The CDR3 DNA sequence: TGTGCCAGCAGTTACCCTCCACTACAGGGTAGATATGGCTACACCTTC.

J is TRBJ2-2 and V is TRBV5-1, with 7 bases lining up with TRBD2. Trimming removed 1 base from V and 5 bases from J; junction bases left unmatched: 14. The CDR3 contains 18 residues. CDR1 is SGHRS and CDR2 is YFSETQ in the germline V gene. CDR3 sequence (DNA): TGCGCCAGCAGCTTGAGCGGGGACCAATCTTACCCAACCGGGGAGCTGTTTTTT. This sequence encodes CASSLSGDQSYPTGELFF.

The chain joins TRBV7-9 to TRBJ1-1, with D possibly being TRBD1 (5 bases). V lost 2 bases to trimming and J lost 5 bases, with 18 bases between them. CDR1 is SEHNR and CDR2 is FQNEAQ in the germline V gene (reference sequence). This CDR3 region has 16 residues. The CDR3 DNA reads as TGTGCCAGCAGCTTATTCCGGGGCGCGGGGGGGACTGAAGCTTTCTTT. As protein: CASSLFRGAGGTEAFF.

About this clone: One junction end does not reproduce the germline sequence, and a read error may be involved. The chain is built from TRBV11-2 and TRBJ2-7; 7 bases line up with TRBD2. The CDR3 has 12 residues. The germline V gene encodes CDR1 SGHAT and CDR2 FQNNGV. CDR3 protein: CASSLPGLAETF. CDR3 sequence (DNA): TGTGCCAGCAGCTTACCCGGTCTAGCGGAGACCTTC.

This chain uses TRBV7-6 with TRBJ1-1; D perhaps matches TRBD1 (5 bases). The CDR3 has 14 amino acids. CDR1 and CDR2 from the germline V gene are SGHVS and FNYEAQ. Trimming took 1 base from V and 7 from J, leaving 13 bases between them. CDR3 in amino acids: CASSLGGLTDEAFF. The CDR3 coding sequence is TGTGCCAGCAGCTTAGGGGGACTGACGGATGAAGCTTTCTTT. The full variable domain, in which reference TRBV7-6 and TRBJ1-1 provide the parts outside the CDR3, is GAGVSQSPRYKVTKRGQDVALRCDPISGHVSLYWYRQALGQGPEFLTYFNYEAQQDKSGLPNDRFSAERPEGSISTLTIQRTEQRDSAMYRCASSLGGLTDEAFFGQGTRLTVV.

The genes are TRBV30 and TRBJ1-2; D uncertain. The V and J ends lost 2 bases and 4 bases respectively, with 5 bases between them. Per germline, CDR1 GTSNPN and CDR2 SVGIG (reference sequence). CDR3 length: 11 residues. DNA of the CDR3: TGTGCCTGGAGTAACGGCTATGGCTACACCTTC. Amino acids: CAWSNGYGYTF.

This sequence joins TRBV11-2 and TRBJ1-1; the D gene is possibly TRBD1 (6 bases). CDR3 length: 15 residues. Germline lookup yields CDR1 SGHAT and CDR2 FQNNGV. The germline V and J ends were trimmed by 0 bases and 4 bases, with 12 bases remaining between them. In DNA form, the CDR3 reads TGTGCCAGCAGCTTAGATGCGGGCAGGGGCACTGAAGCTTTCTTT. Amino acids: CASSLDAGRGTEAFF.